A selection of T cell receptor beta chains follows, all from one sample in a study of cytomegalovirus exposure and HLA in healthy donors. TCRdb keeps only in-frame clones here, not all; method: immunoSEQ multiplex PCR. The sample has roughly 100,000 clones, roughly 73% seen once. The sample consisted of PBMCs. These receptors were taken from a man aged 40-55 years in good health and CMV-seronegative. Each CDR3 is given with its conserved first and last residue. Fields, in order: V gene, D gene, J gene, clone size, CDR3 protein, CDR3 DNA. A D gene is named only where the DNA matches it firmly. Rows may omit the clone size; those that give it use once, few, many or a size class.

v_gene: TRBV5-1; d_gene: TRBD2; j_gene: TRBJ2-7; abundance: .; CDR3aa: CASSLVGAGDNEQYF; CDR3nt: TGCGCCAGCAGCTTGGTTGGCGCGGGGGATAACGAGCAGTACTTC
v_gene: TRBV7-9; d_gene: .; j_gene: TRBJ1-4; abundance: .; CDR3aa: CASTNRDSEKLFF; CDR3nt: TGTGCCAGCACCAATCGGGATTCCGAAAAACTGTTTTTT
v_gene: TRBV7-7; d_gene: .; j_gene: TRBJ1-5; abundance: .; CDR3aa: CASSPQRWKRDFNQPQHF; CDR3nt: TGTGCCAGCAGCCCACAGAGATGGAAGAGAGATTTCAATCAGCCCCAGCATTTT
v_gene: TRBV27; d_gene: .; j_gene: TRBJ2-1; abundance: .; CDR3aa: CASSPRLGEQFF; CDR3nt: TGTGCCAGCAGTCCCAGGCTGGGTGAGCAGTTCTTC
v_gene: TRBV13; d_gene: TRBD2; j_gene: TRBJ2-3; abundance: .; CDR3aa: CASSLRLAGVSTDTQYF; CDR3nt: TGTGCCAGCAGCTTGAGGCTAGCGGGGGTTTCCACAGATACGCAGTATTTT
v_gene: TRBV7-8; d_gene: TRBD2; j_gene: TRBJ2-1; abundance: .; CDR3aa: CASSLGLAGGVLYNEQFF; CDR3nt: TGTGCCAGCAGCTTAGGACTAGCGGGGGGCGTCCTATACAATGAGCAGTTCTTC
v_gene: TRBV5-1; d_gene: TRBD2; j_gene: TRBJ2-2; abundance: .; CDR3aa: CASSLPGTSGGASTGELFF; CDR3nt: TGCGCCAGCAGCTTGCCCGGGACTAGCGGGGGGGCCAGCACCGGGGAGCTGTTTTTT
v_gene: TRBV2; d_gene: TRBD1; j_gene: TRBJ1-1; abundance: .; CDR3aa: CASSGQGVRLNTEAFF; CDR3nt: TGTGCCAGCAGTGGGCAGGGGGTACGATTGAACACTGAAGCTTTCTTT
v_gene: TRBV6-5; d_gene: .; j_gene: TRBJ1-1; abundance: .; CDR3aa: CASSYSLNKVRTEAFF; CDR3nt: TGTGCCAGCAGTTACTCCCTTAATAAGGTGAGGACTGAAGCTTTCTTT
v_gene: TRBV2; d_gene: .; j_gene: TRBJ1-1; abundance: .; CDR3aa: CASHFGQMNTEAFF; CDR3nt: TGTGCCAGCCACTTCGGACAGATGAACACTGAAGCTTTCTTT
v_gene: TRBV9; d_gene: TRBD1; j_gene: TRBJ1-2; abundance: .; CDR3aa: CATWVGQAESPSGYTF; CDR3nt: TGTGCCACCTGGGTCGGACAGGCTGAGTCACCTAGTGGCTACACCTTC
v_gene: TRBV6-5; d_gene: .; j_gene: TRBJ1-5; abundance: .; CDR3aa: CASSYGRNQPQHF; CDR3nt: TGTGCCAGCAGTTACGGCCGCAATCAGCCCCAGCATTTT
v_gene: TRBV6-1; d_gene: .; j_gene: TRBJ2-3; abundance: .; CDR3aa: CASSEAGPARDTQYF; CDR3nt: TGTGCCAGCAGTGAAGCGGGTCCAGCGAGGGATACGCAGTATTTT
v_gene: TRBV20-1; d_gene: .; j_gene: TRBJ2-7; abundance: .; CDR3aa: CSARSTYEQYF; CDR3nt: TGCAGTGCTAGATCTACCTACGAGCAGTACTTC
v_gene: TRBV15; d_gene: TRBD1; j_gene: TRBJ2-7; abundance: .; CDR3aa: CATSRGTGTYEQYF; CDR3nt: TGTGCCACCAGCAGGGGGACAGGCACCTACGAGCAGTACTTC
v_gene: TRBV9; d_gene: TRBD1; j_gene: TRBJ1-6; abundance: .; CDR3aa: CASSLRLGGNSPLHF; CDR3nt: TGTGCCAGCAGCCTCCGTCTAGGGGGCAATTCACCCCTCCACTTT
v_gene: TRBV27; d_gene: .; j_gene: TRBJ2-2; abundance: .; CDR3aa: CASRGEGGELFF; CDR3nt: TGTGCCAGCAGAGGGGAAGGCGGGGAGCTGTTTTTT
v_gene: TRBV18; d_gene: .; j_gene: TRBJ1-5; abundance: .; CDR3aa: CASSPPSGYSNQPQHF; CDR3nt: TGTGCCAGCTCACCACCGTCCGGTTATAGCAATCAGCCCCAGCATTTT
v_gene: TRBV4-1; d_gene: TRBD2; j_gene: TRBJ2-2; abundance: .; CDR3aa: CASSPETSGAGELFF; CDR3nt: TGCGCCAGCAGCCCAGAGACTAGCGGGGCCGGGGAGCTGTTTTTT
v_gene: TRBV7-9; d_gene: .; j_gene: TRBJ1-1; abundance: .; CDR3aa: CSSSLGGNEAFF; CDR3nt: TGTTCCAGCAGCTTGGGGGGGAATGAAGCTTTCTTT
v_gene: TRBV5-4; d_gene: TRBD1; j_gene: TRBJ2-7; abundance: .; CDR3aa: CASRTGLGEQYF; CDR3nt: TGTGCCAGCAGGACAGGGCTCGGCGAGCAGTACTTC
v_gene: TRBV2; d_gene: .; j_gene: TRBJ1-1; abundance: .; CDR3aa: CASNTGNTEAFF; CDR3nt: TGTGCCAGCAATACAGGGAACACTGAAGCTTTCTTT
v_gene: TRBV5-5; d_gene: .; j_gene: TRBJ1-1; abundance: .; CDR3aa: CASSQVGGLLYTEAFF; CDR3nt: TGTGCCAGCAGCCAGGTGGGGGGTCTGTTATACACTGAAGCTTTCTTT
v_gene: TRBV9; d_gene: TRBD1; j_gene: TRBJ2-1; abundance: .; CDR3aa: CASSVEGQGNEQFF; CDR3nt: TGTGCCAGCAGCGTAGAGGGACAGGGCAATGAGCAGTTCTTC
v_gene: TRBV9; d_gene: .; j_gene: TRBJ1-6; abundance: once; CDR3aa: CASSVHQGTLHF; CDR3nt: TGTGCCAGCAGCGTACACCAGGGGACCCTCCACTTT
v_gene: TRBV28; d_gene: .; j_gene: TRBJ1-2; abundance: .; CDR3aa: CASSPRVGGYTF; CDR3nt: TGTGCCAGCAGTCCTCGGGTCGGTGGCTACACCTTC
v_gene: TRBV4-3; d_gene: .; j_gene: TRBJ1-1; abundance: few; CDR3aa: CASSQDFNRAGTEAFF; CDR3nt: TGCGCCAGCAGCCAAGATTTCAACAGGGCGGGCACTGAAGCTTTCTTT
v_gene: TRBV6-1; d_gene: .; j_gene: TRBJ1-1; abundance: few; CDR3aa: CASSELGGGYTGRTEAFF; CDR3nt: TGTGCCAGCAGTGAACTGGGGGGGGGATATACAGGGAGAACTGAAGCTTTCTTT
v_gene: TRBV15; d_gene: .; j_gene: TRBJ1-1; abundance: medium-sized; CDR3aa: CATSRETGMNTEAFF; CDR3nt: TGTGCCACCAGCAGAGAAACAGGGATGAACACTGAAGCTTTCTTT
v_gene: TRBV7-2; d_gene: .; j_gene: TRBJ2-5; abundance: .; CDR3aa: CASSPGVYQETQYF; CDR3nt: TGTGCCAGCAGCCCCGGTGTGTACCAAGAGACCCAGTACTTC
v_gene: TRBV5-1; d_gene: .; j_gene: TRBJ2-5; abundance: .; CDR3aa: CASSINRSGAQYF; CDR3nt: TGCGCCAGCAGCATAAACAGGTCTGGGGCCCAGTACTTC
v_gene: TRBV6-5; d_gene: TRBD2; j_gene: TRBJ2-7; abundance: .; CDR3aa: CASSYSTRGARYEQYF; CDR3nt: TGTGCCAGCAGTTACTCGACGCGGGGGGCCCGCTACGAGCAGTACTTC
v_gene: TRBV4-1; d_gene: .; j_gene: TRBJ2-1; abundance: .; CDR3aa: CASSQGLGAGYNEQFF; CDR3nt: TGCGCCAGCAGCCAAGGGTTGGGGGCCGGTTACAATGAGCAGTTCTTC
v_gene: TRBV23-1; d_gene: TRBD2; j_gene: TRBJ2-5; abundance: .; CDR3aa: CASSQLNRLADPVTQYF; CDR3nt: TGCGCCAGCAGTCAATTGAATCGGCTAGCGGATCCGGTAACCCAGTACTTC
v_gene: TRBV11-2; d_gene: TRBD1; j_gene: TRBJ1-5; abundance: .; CDR3aa: CASSLDRGSNQPQHF; CDR3nt: TGTGCCAGCAGCCTGGACAGGGGGAGCAATCAGCCCCAGCATTTT
v_gene: TRBV7-8; d_gene: .; j_gene: TRBJ2-5; abundance: .; CDR3aa: CASSLDPNRVQYF; CDR3nt: TGTGCCAGCAGCTTAGACCCAAACAGGGTTCAGTACTTC